This note documents a single T cell receptor (beta chain) sequence. Its target is unknown. Trimming cost V 0 bases and J 9 bases, with 11 bases left between them. The CDR3 sequence is 13 residues long. TCRdb passed the reads through MiXCR, listing each CDR3 protein once. This table has about 500,000 distinct CDR3 sequences, roughly a third appearing once. This sample was taken from a study of T cell repertoires in cytomegalovirus infection. The overall study: HLA-C-restricted CMV epitopes, recently identified, and well-studied HLA-B-restricted ones were used by the study. It was the public TCR beta signatures that indicated both CMV infection and matching HLA type. The study, taken as a whole, reports: HLA-C-restricted CMV-specific TCR beta clonotypes prevailed in the ex vivo response. Cumulative frequency of public TCR beta families picked out carriers of CMV plus the relevant HLA.

The specimen comprised cultured PBMCs, sampled from culture after CMV antigen stimulation. This sequence joins TRBV12-3 or TRBV12-4 and TRBJ2-5; D might be TRBD1 or TRBD2, each matching 5 bases. The sequence derives from a human donor in good health (CMV status not recorded). Some clones in this sample may be carry-over from other donors' samples. The CDR3: CASSLATAVAQYF. CDR3 DNA: TGTGCCAGCAGTTTAGCGACAGCGGTCGCCCAGTACTTC.